This TCR beta chain was identified during a study of blood T cell repertoires in COVID-19. Overall study: The samples span acute and convalescent COVID-19 from the United States, Italy and Spain. T cells, B-cell-depleted T cells, or PBMCs provided the cDNA or gDNA that served as material.

Germline V CDR1 and CDR2: LGHNA, YNFKEQ. V gave up 1 base and J gave up 4 bases, with 11 bases separating them. The CDR3 is 15 amino acids. As processed by the authors: Cell counts per sample came from amplifying reference gene primers. The protocol was immunoSEQ multiplex PCR, while the TCRdb copy is restricted to in-frame clones and leaves out a portion. Clonal size and the V and J genes are those of that table, whereas D and trimming came from the DNA. The sample includes approximately 360,000 clones, around 92% seen only once; the top ten take more than 1%. Source material: peripheral blood. The source of this sequence is a man aged 40-49 years with acute or convalescent COVID-19. The chain joins TRBV4-2 to TRBJ1-5, with D possibly TRBD1 on 6 matching bases. The CDR3: CASSQAPRGNQPQHF. Here the CDR3 DNA reads TGTGCCAGCAGCCAAGCTCCGAGGGGGAATCAGCCCCAGCATTTT.